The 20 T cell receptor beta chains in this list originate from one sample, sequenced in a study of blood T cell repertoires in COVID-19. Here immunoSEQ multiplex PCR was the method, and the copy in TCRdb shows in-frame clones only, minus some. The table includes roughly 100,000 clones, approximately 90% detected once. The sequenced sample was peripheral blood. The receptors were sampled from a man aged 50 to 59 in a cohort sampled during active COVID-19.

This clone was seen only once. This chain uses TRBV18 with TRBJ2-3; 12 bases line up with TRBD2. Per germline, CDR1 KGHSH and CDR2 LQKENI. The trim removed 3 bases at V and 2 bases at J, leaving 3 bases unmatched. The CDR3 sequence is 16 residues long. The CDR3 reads CASSPGLAGNTDTQYF. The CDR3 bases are TGTGCCAGCTCACCCGGACTAGCGGGGAACACAGATACGCAGTATTTT.

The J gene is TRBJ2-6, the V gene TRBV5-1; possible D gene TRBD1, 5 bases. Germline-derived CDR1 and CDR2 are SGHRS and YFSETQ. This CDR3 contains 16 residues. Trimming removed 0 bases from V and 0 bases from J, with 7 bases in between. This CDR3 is CASSLGQTSGANVLTF. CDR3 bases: TGCGCCAGCAGCTTGGGACAGACCTCTGGGGCCAACGTCCTGACTTTC.

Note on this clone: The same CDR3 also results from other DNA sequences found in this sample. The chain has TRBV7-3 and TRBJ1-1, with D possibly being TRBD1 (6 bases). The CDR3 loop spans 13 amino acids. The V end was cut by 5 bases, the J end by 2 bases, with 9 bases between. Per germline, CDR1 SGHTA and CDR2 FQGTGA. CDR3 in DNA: TGTGCCAGCAGCCAACAGGGAAACACTGAAGCTTTCTTT. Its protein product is CASSQQGNTEAFF.

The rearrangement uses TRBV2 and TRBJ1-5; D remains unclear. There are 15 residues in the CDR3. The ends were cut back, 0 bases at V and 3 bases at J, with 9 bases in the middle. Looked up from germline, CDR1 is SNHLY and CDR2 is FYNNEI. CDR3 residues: CASSEARRNNQPQHF. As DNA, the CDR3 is TGTGCCAGCAGTGAAGCACGGAGGAACAATCAGCCCCAGCATTTT.

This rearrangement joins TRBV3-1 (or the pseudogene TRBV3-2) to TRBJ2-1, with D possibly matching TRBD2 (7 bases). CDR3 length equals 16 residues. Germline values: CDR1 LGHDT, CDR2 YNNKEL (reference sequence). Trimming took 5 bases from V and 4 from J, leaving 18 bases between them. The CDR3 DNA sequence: TGTGCCAGCAGCTTGAGGGGAGGGGGGGCTTACAATGAGCAGTTCTTC. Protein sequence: CASSLRGGGAYNEQFF.

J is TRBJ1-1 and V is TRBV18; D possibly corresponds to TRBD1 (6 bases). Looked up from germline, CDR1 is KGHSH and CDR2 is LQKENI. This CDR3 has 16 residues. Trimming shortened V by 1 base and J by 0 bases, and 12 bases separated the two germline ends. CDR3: CASSPLGQRMNTEAFF. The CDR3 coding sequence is TGTGCCAGCTCACCACTAGGACAGAGGATGAACACTGAAGCTTTCTTT.

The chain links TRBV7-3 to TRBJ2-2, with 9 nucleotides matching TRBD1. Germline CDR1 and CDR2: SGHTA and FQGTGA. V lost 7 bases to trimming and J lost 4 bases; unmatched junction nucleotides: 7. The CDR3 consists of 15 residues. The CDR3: CASNLGTGLTGELFF. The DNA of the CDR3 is TGTGCCAGCAATTTAGGGACAGGGCTCACCGGGGAGCTGTTTTTT.

This CDR3 is CASSLGAQANYGYTF. In nucleotides, the CDR3 is TGCGCCAGCAGCTTGGGTGCGCAAGCTAACTATGGCTACACCTTC. V gene TRBV5-1 combines with J gene TRBJ1-2, with unresolved D. Germline CDR1 and CDR2: SGHRS and YFSETQ. This CDR3 comprises 15 residues. Between the trimmed V and J ends, which lost 0 bases and 0 bases, there was a span of 9 bases.

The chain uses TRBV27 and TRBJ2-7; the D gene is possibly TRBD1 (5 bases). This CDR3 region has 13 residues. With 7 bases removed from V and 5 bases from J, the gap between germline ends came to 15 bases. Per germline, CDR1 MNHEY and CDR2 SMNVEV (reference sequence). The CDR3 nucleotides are TGTGCCAGCATCTCGTTCCTCAGGGACGAGCAGTACTTC. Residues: CASISFLRDEQYF.

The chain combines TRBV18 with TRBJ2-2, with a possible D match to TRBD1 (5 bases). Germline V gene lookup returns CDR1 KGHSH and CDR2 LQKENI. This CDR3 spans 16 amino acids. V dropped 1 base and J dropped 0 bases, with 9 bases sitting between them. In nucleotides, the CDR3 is TGTGCCAGCTCACCACTCGCAGGGTCGAACACCGGGGAGCTGTTTTTT. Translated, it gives CASSPLAGSNTGELFF.

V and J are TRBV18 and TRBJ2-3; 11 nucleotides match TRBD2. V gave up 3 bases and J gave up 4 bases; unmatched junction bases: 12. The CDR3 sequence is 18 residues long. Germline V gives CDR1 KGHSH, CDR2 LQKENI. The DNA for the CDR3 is TGTGCCAGCTCACCGATAAACCCTAGCGGGGGGAGCCCAGATACGCAGTATTTT. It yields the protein CASSPINPSGGSPDTQYF.

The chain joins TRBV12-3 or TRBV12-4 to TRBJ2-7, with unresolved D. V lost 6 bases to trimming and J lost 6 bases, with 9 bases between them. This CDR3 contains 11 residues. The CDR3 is CASSRLGEQYF. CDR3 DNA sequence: TGTGCCAGCAGCAGACTGGGCGAGCAGTACTTC.

The CDR3 coding sequence is TGTGCCAGCAGCCTCTCGGTCTCTGGAAACACCATATATTTT. Its translation: CASSLSVSGNTIYF. This chain links TRBV5-6 with TRBJ1-3, with D unclear. The CDR3 length is 14 residues. The V gene lost 4 bases and the J gene lost 0 bases, with 8 bases spanning the gap. The germline V gene encodes CDR1 SGHDT and CDR2 YYEEEE.

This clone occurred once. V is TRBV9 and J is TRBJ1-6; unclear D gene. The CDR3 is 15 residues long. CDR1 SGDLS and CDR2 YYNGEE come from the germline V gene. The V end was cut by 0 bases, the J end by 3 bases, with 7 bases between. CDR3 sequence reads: CASSVGGVYNSPLHF. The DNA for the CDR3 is TGTGCCAGCAGCGTAGGCGGGGTCTATAATTCACCCCTCCACTTT.

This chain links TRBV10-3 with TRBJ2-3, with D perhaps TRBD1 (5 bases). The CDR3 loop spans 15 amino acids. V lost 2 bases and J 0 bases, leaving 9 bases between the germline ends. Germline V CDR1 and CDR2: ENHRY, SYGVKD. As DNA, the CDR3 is TGTGCCATCAGTGAGGAAGGGGTAAGCACAGATACGCAGTATTTT. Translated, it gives CAISEEGVSTDTQYF.

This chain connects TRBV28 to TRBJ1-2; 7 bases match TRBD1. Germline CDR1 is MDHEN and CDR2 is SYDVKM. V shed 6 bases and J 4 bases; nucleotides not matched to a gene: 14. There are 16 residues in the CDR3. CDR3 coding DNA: TGTGCCAGCAGCCTCCCAGGGGGTATAAATGGCTATGGCTACACCTTC. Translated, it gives CASSLPGGINGYGYTF.

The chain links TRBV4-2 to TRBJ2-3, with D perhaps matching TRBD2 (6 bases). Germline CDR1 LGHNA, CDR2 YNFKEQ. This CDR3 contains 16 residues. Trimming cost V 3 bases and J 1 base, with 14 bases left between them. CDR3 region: CASSQAKASGTDTQYF. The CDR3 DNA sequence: TGTGCCAGCAGCCAGGCTAAGGCTAGCGGCACAGATACGCAGTATTTT.

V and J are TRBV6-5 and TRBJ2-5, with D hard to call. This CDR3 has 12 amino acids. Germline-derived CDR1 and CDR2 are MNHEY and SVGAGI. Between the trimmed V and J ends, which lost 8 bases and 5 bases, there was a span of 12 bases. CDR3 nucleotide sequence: TGTGCCAGCTGCCAGCCAGGCGAGACCCAGTACTTC. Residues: CASCQPGETQYF.

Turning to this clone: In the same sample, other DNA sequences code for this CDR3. DNA of the CDR3: TGTGCCAGCAGTTTGGGGCCGAGCAATCAGCCCCAGCATTTT. It yields the protein CASSLGPSNQPQHF. The chain is built from TRBV28 and TRBJ1-5; a weak D match, TRBD1 (5 bases). The V end lost 3 bases, the J end lost 1 base, and 7 bases lay between the germline ends. From germline, CDR1 is MDHEN and CDR2 SYDVKM. The CDR3 length is 14 residues. Full variable domain (outside the CDR3, taken from reference TRBV28 and TRBJ1-5): DVKVTQSSRYLVKRTGEKVFLECVQDMDHENMFWYRQDPGLGLRLIYFSYDVKMKEKGDIPEGYSVSREKKERFSLILESASTNQTSMYLCASSLGPSNQPQHFGDGTRLSIL.

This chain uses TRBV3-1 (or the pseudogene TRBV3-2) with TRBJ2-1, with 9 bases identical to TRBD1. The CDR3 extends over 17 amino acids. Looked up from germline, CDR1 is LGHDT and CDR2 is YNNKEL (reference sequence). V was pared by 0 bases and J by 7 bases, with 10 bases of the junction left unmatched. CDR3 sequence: CASSQERDRAGENEQFF. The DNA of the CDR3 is TGTGCCAGCAGCCAAGAAAGGGACAGGGCGGGTGAGAATGAGCAGTTCTTC.